Sequencing of this TCR beta chain was carried out in a study of molecular identifiers for immune sequencing clone quantification. Study-level information: In replicates, RNA taken from about 20,000 or 100,000 naive CD8 cells was divided five ways, and four portions underwent sequencing. Overall study findings and caveats: Clones above 20 RNA copies contained over 98% of effector molecules and under 1% of naive molecules.

The CDR3 has 14 residues. V was shortened by 3 bases and J by 3 bases, with 9 bases between the two germline ends. Naive CD8 T cells were FACS-sorted by CD8+CD4-CCR7+CD45RA+ markers. Both previously described methods and listed TCR primers were employed to make bulk TCR libraries. TCRdb analysed the PCR reads with MiXCR anew, one entry per CDR3 protein. The data contain about 640,000 distinct CDR3 sequences, about 20% of them singletons. Notes on this clonotype: Its antigen remains unidentified. The final CDR3 position lacks the conserved phenylalanine or tryptophan, pointing to a likely read error.

The sequenced sample consisted of naive CD8+ T cells from blood, with Jurkat cell RNA spiked in. The subset denotes: FACS-sorted CD8+CD4-CCR7+CD45RA+ naive T cells. The source is a human donor in good health. Some libraries in this study had Jurkat cell RNA spiked in. The chain recombines TRBV12-3 or TRBV12-4 with TRBJ1-5, with a tentative D call TRBD1 (5 bases). The CDR3 loop is CASSFWGDNQPQHS. The CDR3 DNA sequence: TGTGCCAGCAGTTTTTGGGGGGACAATCAGCCCCAGCATTCT.